This T cell receptor (beta chain) was captured in a study of OX40 agonist ivuxolimab in advanced cancers. Trimming cost V 6 bases and J 6 bases, with 14 bases left between them. In germline, CDR1 is SNHLY, CDR2 FYNNEI. The length of the CDR3 is 13 residues. Sequencing was performed with immunoSEQ multiplex PCR; in TCRdb, only in-frame clones are kept and a portion is missing. The table has fewer than 120,000 clones, approximately 90% seen once. The sequence was obtained from an adult with an advanced solid tumor such as melanoma, head and neck, liver or kidney cancer. The chain couples TRBV2 to TRBJ1-1, with D possibly being TRBD1 (6 bases). Material: CD4+ or CD8+ T cells sorted from blood, obtained in a trial of the OX40 agonist ivuxolimab. The CDR3 coding sequence is TGTGCCAGCAGCGAACAGGGTTTCGCTGAAGCTTTCTTT. This codes for CASSEQGFAEAFF.